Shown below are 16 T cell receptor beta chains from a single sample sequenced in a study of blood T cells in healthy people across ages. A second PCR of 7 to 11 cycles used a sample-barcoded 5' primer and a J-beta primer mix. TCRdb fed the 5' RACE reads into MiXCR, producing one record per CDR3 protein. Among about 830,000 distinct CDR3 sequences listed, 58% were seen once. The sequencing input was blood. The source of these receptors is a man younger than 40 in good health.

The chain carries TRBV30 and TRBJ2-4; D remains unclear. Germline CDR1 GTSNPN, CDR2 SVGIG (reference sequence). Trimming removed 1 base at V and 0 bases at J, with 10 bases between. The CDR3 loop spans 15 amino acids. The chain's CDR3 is CAWSGGGLAKNIQYF. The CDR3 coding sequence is TGTGCCTGGAGTGGGGGTGGATTAGCCAAAAACATTCAGTACTTC.

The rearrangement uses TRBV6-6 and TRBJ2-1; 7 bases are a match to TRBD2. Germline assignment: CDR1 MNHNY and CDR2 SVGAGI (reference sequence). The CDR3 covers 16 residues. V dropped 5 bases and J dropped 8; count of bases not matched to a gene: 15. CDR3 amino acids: CASSLTGRDGGYEQFF. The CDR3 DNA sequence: TGTGCCAGCAGTCTTACGGGGAGGGACGGCGGGTATGAGCAGTTCTTC.

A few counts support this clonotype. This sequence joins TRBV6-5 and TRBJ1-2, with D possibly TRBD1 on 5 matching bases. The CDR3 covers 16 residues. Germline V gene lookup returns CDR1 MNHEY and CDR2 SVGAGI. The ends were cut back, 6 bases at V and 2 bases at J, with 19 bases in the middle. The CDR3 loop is CASRRQSGFSNYGYTF. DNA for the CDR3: TGTGCCAGCAGAAGACAATCAGGGTTTTCCAACTATGGCTACACCTTC.

The CDR3 loop reads CASSAQGQVEREQYF. CDR3 coding DNA: TGTGCCAGCAGTGCACAGGGCCAAGTCGAACGCGAGCAGTACTTC. V and J are TRBV28 and TRBJ2-7; D is possibly TRBD1 (6 bases). CDR3 size: 15 residues. Germline assignment: CDR1 MDHEN and CDR2 SYDVKM. Trimming removed 5 bases at V and 6 bases at J, with 20 bases between.

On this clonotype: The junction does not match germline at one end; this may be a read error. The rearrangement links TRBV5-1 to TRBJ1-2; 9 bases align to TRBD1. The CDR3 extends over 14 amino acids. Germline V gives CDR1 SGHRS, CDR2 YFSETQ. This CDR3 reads CASSSTTGGDGYTF. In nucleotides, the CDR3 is TGTGCCAGCAGCTCTACAACAGGGGGCGATGGCTACACCTTC.

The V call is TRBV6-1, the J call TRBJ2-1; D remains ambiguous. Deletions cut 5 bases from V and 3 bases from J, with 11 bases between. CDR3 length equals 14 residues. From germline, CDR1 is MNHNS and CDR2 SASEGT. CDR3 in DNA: TGTGCCAGCAGTACTACAAGGAGCTACAATGAGCAGTTCTTC. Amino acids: CASSTTRSYNEQFF.

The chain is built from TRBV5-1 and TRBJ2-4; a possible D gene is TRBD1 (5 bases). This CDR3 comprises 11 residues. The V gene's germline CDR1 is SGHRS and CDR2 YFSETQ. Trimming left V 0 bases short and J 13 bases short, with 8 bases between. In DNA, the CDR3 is TGCGCCAGCAGCTTGGAGGGGTTACAGTACTTC. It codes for CASSLEGLQYF.

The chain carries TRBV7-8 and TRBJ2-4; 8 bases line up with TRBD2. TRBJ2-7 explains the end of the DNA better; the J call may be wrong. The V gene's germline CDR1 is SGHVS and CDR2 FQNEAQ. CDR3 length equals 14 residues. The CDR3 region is CASSSAGLAYEQYF. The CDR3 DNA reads TGTGCCAGCAGCTCAGCGGGACTAGCCTACGAGCAGTACTTC.

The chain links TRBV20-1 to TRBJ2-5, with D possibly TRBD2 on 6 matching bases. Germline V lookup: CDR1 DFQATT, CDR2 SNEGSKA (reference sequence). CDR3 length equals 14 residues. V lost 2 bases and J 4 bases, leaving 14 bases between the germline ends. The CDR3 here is CSARFLMRGETQYF. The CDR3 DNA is TGCAGTGCTAGATTCCTTATGCGGGGAGAGACCCAGTACTTC.

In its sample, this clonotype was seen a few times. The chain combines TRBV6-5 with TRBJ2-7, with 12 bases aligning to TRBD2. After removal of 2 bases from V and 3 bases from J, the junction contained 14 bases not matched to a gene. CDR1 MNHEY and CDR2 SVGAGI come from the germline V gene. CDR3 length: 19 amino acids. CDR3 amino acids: CASSYRATTSGGYYYEQYF. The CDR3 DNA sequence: TGTGCCAGCAGTTACCGGGCTACCACTAGCGGGGGGTATTACTACGAGCAGTACTTC.

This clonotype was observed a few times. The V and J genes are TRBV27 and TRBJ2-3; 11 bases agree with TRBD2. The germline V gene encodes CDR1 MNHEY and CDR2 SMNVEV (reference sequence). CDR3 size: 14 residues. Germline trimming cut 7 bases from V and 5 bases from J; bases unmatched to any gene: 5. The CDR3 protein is CASTLLAGEDTQYF. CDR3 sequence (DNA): TGTGCCAGCACCCTACTAGCGGGAGAAGATACGCAGTATTTT.

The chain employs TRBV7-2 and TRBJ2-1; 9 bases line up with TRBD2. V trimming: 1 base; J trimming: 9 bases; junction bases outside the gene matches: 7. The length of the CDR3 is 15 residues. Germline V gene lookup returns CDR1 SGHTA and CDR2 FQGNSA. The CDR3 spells CASSLGRAGGVEQFF. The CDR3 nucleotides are TGTGCCAGCAGCTTAGGTAGAGCGGGGGGAGTTGAGCAGTTCTTC.

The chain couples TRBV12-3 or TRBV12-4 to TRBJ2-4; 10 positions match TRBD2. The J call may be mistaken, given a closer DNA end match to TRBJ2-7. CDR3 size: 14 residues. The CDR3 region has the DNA TGTGCCAGCAGTTTTAGCGGGAGGACCTACGAGCAGTACTTC. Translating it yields CASSFSGRTYEQYF.

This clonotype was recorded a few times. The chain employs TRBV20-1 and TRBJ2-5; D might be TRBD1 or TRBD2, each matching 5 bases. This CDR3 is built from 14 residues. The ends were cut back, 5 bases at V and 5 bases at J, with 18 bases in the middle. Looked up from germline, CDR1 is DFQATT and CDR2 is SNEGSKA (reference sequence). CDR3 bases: TGCAGTGCTCTAGACCCTATCGGGGCGGAGACCCAGTACTTC. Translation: CSALDPIGAETQYF.

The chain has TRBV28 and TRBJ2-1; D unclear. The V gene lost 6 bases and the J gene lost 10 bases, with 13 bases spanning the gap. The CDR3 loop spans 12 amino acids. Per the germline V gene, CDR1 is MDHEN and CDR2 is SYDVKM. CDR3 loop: CASSQQRWEQFF. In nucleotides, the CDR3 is TGTGCCAGCAGCCAACAGAGGTGGGAGCAGTTCTTC.

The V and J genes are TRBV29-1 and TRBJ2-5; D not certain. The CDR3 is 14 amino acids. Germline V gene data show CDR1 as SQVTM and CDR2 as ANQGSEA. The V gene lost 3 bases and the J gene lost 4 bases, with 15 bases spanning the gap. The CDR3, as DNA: TGCAGCGTTGACGGGTTGGCAAGCTTAGAGACCCAGTACTTC. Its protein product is CSVDGLASLETQYF.